This T cell receptor beta chain was found in a study of cytomegalovirus exposure and HLA in healthy donors. General observations from the study: DRB1 showed the most TCR associations and HLA-C the fewest in a later analysis, as rates varied by HLA locus.

This clone was counted only a few times. Its antigen is undetermined. CDR3 length: 13 residues. Looked up from germline, CDR1 is SEHNR and CDR2 is FQNEAQ (reference sequence). V dropped 7 bases and J dropped 0 bases, with 9 bases sitting between them. Primers: 60 Vbeta forward and 13 Jbeta reverse. Profiling relied on immunoSEQ multiplex PCR, and the TCRdb table lists in-frame clones only, not all of them. The sample lists 200,000 or so clones; roughly 80% were seen once. The origin of this receptor is a woman aged 25 to 39 in good health and CMV-seropositive. The sample taken for sequencing was PBMCs. The chain has TRBV7-9 and TRBJ1-2; D remains ambiguous. CDR3 residues: CASTLLANYGYTF. CDR3 DNA sequence: TGTGCCAGCACGCTACTAGCTAACTATGGCTACACCTTC.